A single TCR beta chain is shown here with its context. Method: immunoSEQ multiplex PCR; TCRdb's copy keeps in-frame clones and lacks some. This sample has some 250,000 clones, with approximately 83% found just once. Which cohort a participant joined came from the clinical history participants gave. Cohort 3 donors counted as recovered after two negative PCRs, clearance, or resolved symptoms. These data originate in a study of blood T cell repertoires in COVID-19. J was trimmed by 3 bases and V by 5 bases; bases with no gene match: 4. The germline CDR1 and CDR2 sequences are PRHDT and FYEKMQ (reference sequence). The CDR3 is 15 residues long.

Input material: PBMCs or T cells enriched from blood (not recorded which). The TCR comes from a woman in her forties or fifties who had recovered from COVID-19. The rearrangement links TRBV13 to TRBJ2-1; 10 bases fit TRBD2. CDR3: CASSPRTSGYNEQFF. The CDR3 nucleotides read TGTGCCAGCAGCCCGAGGACTAGCGGCTACAATGAGCAGTTCTTC.